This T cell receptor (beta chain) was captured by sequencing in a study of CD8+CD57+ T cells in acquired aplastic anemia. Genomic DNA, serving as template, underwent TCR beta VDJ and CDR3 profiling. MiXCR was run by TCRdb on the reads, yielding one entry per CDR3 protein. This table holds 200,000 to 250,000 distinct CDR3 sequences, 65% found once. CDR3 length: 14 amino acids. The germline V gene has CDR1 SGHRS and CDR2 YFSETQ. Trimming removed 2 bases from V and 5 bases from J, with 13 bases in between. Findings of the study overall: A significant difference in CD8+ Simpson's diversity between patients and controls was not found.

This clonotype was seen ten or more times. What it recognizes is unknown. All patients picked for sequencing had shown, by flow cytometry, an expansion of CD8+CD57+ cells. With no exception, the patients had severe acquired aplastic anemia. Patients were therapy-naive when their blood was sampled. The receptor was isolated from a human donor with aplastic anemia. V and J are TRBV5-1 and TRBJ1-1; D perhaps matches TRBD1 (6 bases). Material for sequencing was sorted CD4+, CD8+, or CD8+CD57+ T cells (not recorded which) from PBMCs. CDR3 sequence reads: CASSFAQGRTEAFF. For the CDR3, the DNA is TGCGCCAGCAGCTTCGCGCAGGGGCGAACTGAAGCTTTCTTT.